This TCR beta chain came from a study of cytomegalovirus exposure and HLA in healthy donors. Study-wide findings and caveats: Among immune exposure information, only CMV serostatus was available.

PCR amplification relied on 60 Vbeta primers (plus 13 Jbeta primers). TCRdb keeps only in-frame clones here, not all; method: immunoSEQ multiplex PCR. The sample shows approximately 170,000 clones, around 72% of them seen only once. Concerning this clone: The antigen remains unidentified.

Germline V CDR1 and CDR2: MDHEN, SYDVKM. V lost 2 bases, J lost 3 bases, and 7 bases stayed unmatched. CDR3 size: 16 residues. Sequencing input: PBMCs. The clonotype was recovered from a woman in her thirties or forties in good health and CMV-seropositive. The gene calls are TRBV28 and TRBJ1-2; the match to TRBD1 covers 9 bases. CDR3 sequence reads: CASSLPPQGADYGYTF. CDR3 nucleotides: TGTGCCAGCAGTTTACCCCCACAGGGGGCCGACTATGGCTACACCTTC.